The 26 T cell receptor beta chains below were found in one sample sequenced in a study of T cells in Graves' hyperthyroidism and ophthalmopathy. RNA transcripts provided the source from which TCR beta CDR3 regions were amplified. The HTBI set primed first-round TCR CDR3 RT-PCR. From the multiplex PCR reads, TCRdb called clonotypes with MiXCR, one entry per CDR3 protein. The sample carries fewer than 550,000 distinct CDR3 sequences, around a sixth recorded once. The sequencing sample was made of blood. All receptors derive from a woman aged 18-30 years with Graves' hyperthyroidism.

This clonotype came up many times. V and J are TRBV24-1 and TRBJ2-7; D is perhaps TRBD2 (5 bases). Germline CDR1 reads KGHDR; CDR2 reads SFDVKD. The CDR3 runs to 16 residues. Trimming took off 3 bases at V and 4 bases at J, with 18 bases between the two ends. CDR3 region: CATSDVSSSQPYEQYF. The CDR3 DNA reads TGTGCCACCAGTGATGTCTCTAGCTCTCAGCCGTACGAGCAGTACTTC.

This clonotype turned up a few times. The chain is built from TRBV28 and TRBJ2-3; 7 bases map to TRBD2. This CDR3 has 17 residues. Germline V lookup: CDR1 MDHEN, CDR2 SYDVKM. With V trimmed by 2 bases and J by 3 bases, 11 bases remained unmatched. This CDR3 is CASSLRGSLGGTDTQYF. CDR3 DNA sequence: TGTGCCAGCAGTTTACGCGGGAGTTTAGGCGGGACAGATACGCAGTATTTT.

This clonotype was seen only a few times. This chain connects TRBV12-3 or TRBV12-4 to TRBJ2-3, with a possible D match to TRBD1 (5 bases). Trimming removed 2 bases from V and 2 bases from J, with 11 bases in between. This CDR3 is built from 15 residues. As DNA, the CDR3 is TGTGCCAGCAGTTTAAGGTTCAGGGACACAGATACGCAGTATTTT. Amino acids: CASSLRFRDTDTQYF.

This clonotype was counted at least ten times. The chain joins TRBV6-6 to TRBJ2-1, with TRBD1 matching over 8 bases. The CDR3 is made up of 16 amino acids. Trimming cost V 2 bases and J 12 bases; bases outside gene matches: 15. Germline CDR1 is MNHNY and CDR2 is SVGAGI (reference sequence). CDR3 region: CASSYDRLDRDRAQFF. CDR3 DNA: TGTGCCAGCAGTTACGATCGTCTGGACAGGGACCGTGCGCAGTTCTTC.

This chain uses TRBV28 with TRBJ2-1, with TRBD2 identical over 10 bases. This CDR3 contains 14 residues. Germline V gene sequence: CDR1 MDHEN, CDR2 SYDVKM. J lost 4 bases, V lost 7 bases, and 4 bases had no gene match. The chain's CDR3 is CASTPTSGYNEQFF. The CDR3 nucleotides are TGTGCCAGCACCCCGACTAGCGGGTACAATGAGCAGTTCTTC.

The chain is built from TRBV2 and TRBJ2-3; 7 bases match TRBD2. After removal of 10 bases from V and 5 bases from J, the junction contained 9 bases not matched to a gene. Germline lookup yields CDR1 SNHLY and CDR2 FYNNEI. This CDR3 is 13 amino acids long. The CDR3 DNA follows: TGTGCCACCAGAGCGGGGAATGGAGATACGCAGTATTTT. It specifies CATRAGNGDTQYF. Using reference TRBV2 and TRBJ2-3 for the parts outside the CDR3, the full variable domain is EPEVTQTPSHQVTQMGQEVILRCVPISNHLYFYWYRQILGQKVEFLVSFYNNEISEKSEIFDDQFSVERPDGSNFTLKIRSTKLEDSAMYFCATRAGNGDTQYFGPGTRLTVL.

Worth noting for this clonotype: A read error may be the cause here, since a much bigger clone is one base away. This chain connects TRBV20-1 to TRBJ1-5; D ambiguous. There are 14 residues in the CDR3. Per germline, CDR1 DFQATT and CDR2 SNEGSKA (reference sequence). The CDR3 nucleotides read TGCAGTACTAGAGATGGTAGTAGCAATCAGCCCCAGCATTTT. Translation: CSTRDGSSNQPQHF.

This clonotype has at least ten counts. The chain is built from TRBV24-1 and TRBJ2-1; 12 nucleotides line up with TRBD2. The CDR3 has 16 amino acids. Germline CDR1 and CDR2: KGHDR and SFDVKD. Trimming removed 0 bases from V and 8 bases from J; junction bases left unmatched: 4. CDR3 residues: CATSDLGLAGQYEQFF. The CDR3 DNA is TGTGCCACCAGTGATTTGGGACTAGCGGGACAGTATGAGCAGTTCTTC.

This clonotype was counted many times. The V gene is TRBV2, the J gene TRBJ2-6; D call uncertain. CDR1 is SNHLY, CDR2 FYNNEI, per germline. Trimming shortened V by 8 bases and J by 0 bases, and 14 bases separated the two germline ends. CDR3 size: 16 residues. CDR3 sequence (DNA): TGTGCCAGCTGGGGTATTGTCCGCTCTGGGGCCAACGTCCTGACTTTC. It translates to CASWGIVRSGANVLTF.

This clonotype was observed a handful of times. The chain recombines TRBV24-1 with TRBJ1-5, with 7 bases fitting TRBD1. Germline CDR1 KGHDR, CDR2 SFDVKD. J was trimmed by 6 bases and V by 6 bases; bases with no gene match: 4. This CDR3 contains 13 residues. This CDR3 is CATSHRGVQPQHF. The CDR3 DNA reads TGTGCCACCAGTCACAGGGGTGTTCAGCCCCAGCATTTT.

V gene TRBV9 combines with J gene TRBJ2-1, with 12 bases lining up with TRBD1. The CDR3 consists of 16 residues. CDR1 SGDLS and CDR2 YYNGEE come from the germline V gene. Unmatched junction bases numbered 7, after V lost 1 base and J lost 8 bases. CDR3 nucleotide sequence: TGTGCCAGCAGCGTAACAGGGACAGGGGGCCTGGATGAGCAGTTCTTC. Translating gives CASSVTGTGGLDEQFF.

Points on this clonotype: A read error is possible here, since a much larger clone lies one base away. The chain is built from TRBV7-9 and TRBJ2-1, with D perhaps TRBD2 (6 bases). CDR3 length: 17 amino acids. Germline CDR1 is SEHNR and CDR2 is FQNEAQ (reference sequence). The CDR3 DNA reads as TGTACCAGCAGCTTGAGAGGACCGGGACTCACCTACAATGAGCAGTTCTTC. This encodes CTSSLRGPGLTYNEQFF.

This clonotype has a count of ten or more. The rearrangement uses TRBV28 and TRBJ1-1; maybe TRBD1 (5 bases). Germline V lookup: CDR1 MDHEN, CDR2 SYDVKM. Trimming shortened V by 4 bases and J by 6 bases, and 21 bases separated the two germline ends. This CDR3 spans 16 amino acids. The CDR3 DNA is TGTGCCAGCAGTTCTCCCCCAGGGAGGGCGGATGCTGAAGCTTTCTTT. Translating gives CASSSPPGRADAEAFF. The full variable domain, its missing parts supplied by reference TRBV28 and TRBJ1-1, is DVKVTQSSRYLVKRTGEKVFLECVQDMDHENMFWYRQDPGLGLRLIYFSYDVKMKEKGDIPEGYSVSREKKERFSLILESASTNQTSMYLCASSSPPGRADAEAFFGQGTRLTVV.

This clonotype showed up many times. V usage is TRBV12-3 or TRBV12-4 and J usage is TRBJ2-7; TRBD2 agrees at 9 bases. The CDR3 consists of 16 residues. J was trimmed by 0 bases and V by 6 bases; bases with no gene match: 9. The CDR3 reads CASSPLGSGSSYEQYF. In DNA, the CDR3 is TGTGCCAGCAGCCCCCTTGGTAGCGGGAGCTCCTACGAGCAGTACTTC.

The V call is TRBV7-9, the J call TRBJ2-7; 9 nucleotides match TRBD2. Unmatched junction bases numbered 7, after V lost 4 bases and J lost 6 bases. The germline gives CDR1 SEHNR, CDR2 FQNEAQ (reference sequence). The CDR3 length is 14 residues. Written as DNA, the CDR3 is TGTGCCAGCAGCTCACCGGGACTAGCAAGCGAGCAGTACTTC. Its protein is CASSSPGLASEQYF.

About this clonotype itself: This could be a read error, since a much larger clone is one nucleotide away. The chain combines TRBV6-5 with TRBJ2-5; 7 bases are a match to TRBD2. CDR1 is MNHEY and CDR2 is SVGAGI in the germline V gene. V was clipped by 7 bases and J by 2 bases; unmatched bases: 7. This CDR3 contains 14 residues. CDR3 sequence reads: CASTPVGGQETQYF. CDR3 DNA sequence: TGTGCCAGCACCCCAGTCGGGGGGCAAGAGACCCAGTACTTC.

As concerns this clonotype: A read error may produce the germline difference seen at one junction end. The chain recombines TRBV11-2 with TRBJ2-1; possibly TRBD1 or TRBD2 for D (5 bases each). Germline V CDR1 and CDR2: SGHAT, FQNNGV. The CDR3 covers 11 residues. This CDR3 is CASSLLGAPLF. CDR3 coding DNA: TGTGCCAGCAGCTTACTCGGGGCCCCGCTCTTC.

The CDR3 spells CASRETGREQYF. The CDR3 DNA reads TGTGCCAGCAGAGAGACAGGGCGAGAGCAGTACTTC. The chain is built from TRBV6-1 and TRBJ2-7; TRBD1 aligns across 7 bases. Germline V gives CDR1 MNHNS, CDR2 SASEGT. The CDR3 loop spans 12 amino acids. With V trimmed by 6 bases and J by 7 bases, 6 bases remained unmatched.

The V and J genes are TRBV4-3 and TRBJ2-1; no clear D gene. The germline CDR1 and CDR2 sequences are LGHNA and YSLEER. This CDR3 is 13 amino acids long. Deletions cut 1 base from V and 8 bases from J, with 9 bases between. CDR3 DNA: TGCGCCAGCAGCCAAGGCCGAACCGATGAGCAGTTCTTC. It yields the protein CASSQGRTDEQFF.

This CDR3 is CASSVAVIGTDTQYF. CDR3 DNA: TGTGCCAGCAGCGTAGCAGTTATTGGCACAGATACGCAGTATTTT. The chain joins TRBV9 to TRBJ2-3; D remains ambiguous. Germline-derived CDR1 and CDR2 are SGDLS and YYNGEE. Trimming removed 0 bases from V and 1 base from J, with 9 bases in between. This CDR3 has 15 amino acids. The full variable domain, its missing parts supplied by reference TRBV9 and TRBJ2-3, is DSGVTQTPKHLITATGQRVTLRCSPRSGDLSVYWYQQSLDQGLQFLIQYYNGEERAKGNILERFSAQQFPDLHSELNLSSLELGDSALYFCASSVAVIGTDTQYFGPGTRLTVL.

This clonotype showed up many times. The chain employs TRBV13 and TRBJ2-7, with 8 nucleotides matching TRBD1. Trimming removed 5 bases from V and 5 bases from J; junction bases left unmatched: 2. The germline V gene has CDR1 PRHDT and CDR2 FYEKMQ (reference sequence). CDR3 length: 12 amino acids. CDR3 DNA: TGTGCCAGCAGCGAGACAGGGGACGAGCAGTACTTC. Translating it yields CASSETGDEQYF. Using reference TRBV13 and TRBJ2-7 for the parts outside the CDR3, the full variable domain is AAGVIQSPRHLIKEKRETATLKCYPIPRHDTVYWYQQGPGQDPQFLISFYEKMQSDKGSIPDRFSAQQFSDYHSELNMSSLELGDSALYFCASSETGDEQYFGPGTRLTVT.

This clonotype came up a few times. CDR3 coding DNA: TGTGCCAGTAGTATGCACAGTAGAAGCAATCAGCCCCAGCATTTT. This sequence encodes CASSMHSRSNQPQHF. The chain has TRBV19 and TRBJ1-5; no clear D gene. Trimming pared 3 bases from V and 1 base from J, leaving 10 bases between. Germline loops: CDR1 LNHDA, CDR2 SQIVND (reference sequence). This CDR3 comprises 15 residues.

As to this clonotype: This may come from a read error, since a much larger clone is one base off. V is TRBV7-2 and J is TRBJ1-5; no clear D gene. CDR1 is SGHTA, CDR2 FQGNSA, per germline. The CDR3 contains 15 residues. The CDR3 sequence: CASSSLAGSNRPQHF. Written as DNA, the CDR3 is TGTGCCAGCAGTTCCCTCGCGGGAAGCAATCGGCCCCAGCATTTT.

This clonotype was detected many times. This chain connects TRBV3-1 to TRBJ1-5; D possibly corresponds to TRBD1 (5 bases). The CDR3 runs to 14 residues. Germline assignment: CDR1 LGHDT and CDR2 YNNKEL (reference sequence). V was cut by 9 bases and J by 6 bases, with 18 bases left in between. CDR3 loop: CASSRWRGSQPQHF. The CDR3 nucleotides read TGTGCCAGTTCCCGGTGGAGGGGAAGTCAGCCCCAGCATTTT.

This clonotype was picked up many times. The chain links TRBV7-8 to TRBJ2-5; TRBD2 matches 14 bases. Germline assignment: CDR1 SGHVS and CDR2 FQNEAQ. This CDR3 contains 18 residues. Trimming took 4 bases from V and 5 from J; bases not matched to a gene: 12. CDR3 residues: CASSYPTSGGAEAETQYF. DNA for the CDR3: TGTGCCAGCAGCTATCCGACTAGCGGGGGGGCCGAGGCGGAGACCCAGTACTTC.

This clonotype has ten or more counts. The chain joins TRBV7-3 to TRBJ2-7, with 12 bases lining up with TRBD2. The germline V gene has CDR1 SGHTA and CDR2 FQGTGA. The CDR3 sequence is 16 residues long. V lost 3 bases, J lost 0 bases, and 3 bases stayed unmatched. Here the CDR3 reads CASSLLAGGSSYEQYF. Here the CDR3 DNA reads TGTGCCAGCAGCTTGCTAGCGGGAGGGAGCTCCTACGAGCAGTACTTC.